A single sample is the source of the 26 T cell receptor beta chains below, sequenced in a study of T cells in Graves' hyperthyroidism and ophthalmopathy. Researchers took RNA transcripts and amplified the TCR beta CDR3 regions from them. The HTBI primer set served for first-round RT-PCR of the TCR CDR3. TCRdb re-called the multiplex PCR reads through MiXCR, storing one row per CDR3 protein. Counted here are approximately 400,000 distinct CDR3 sequences, approximately 14% occurring once; the ten biggest clones make up almost 8%. Sample: blood. The receptors were sampled from a woman aged 18-30 years with Graves' hyperthyroidism.

Many counts were recorded for this clonotype. The chain joins TRBV12-3 or TRBV12-4 to TRBJ1-1; D gene uncertain. CDR3 length equals 11 residues. V lost 8 bases to trimming and J lost 11 bases, with 15 bases between them. This CDR3 is CASRREGSAFF. Written as DNA, the CDR3 is TGTGCCAGCCGTAGGGAGGGTTCGGCTTTCTTT.

This clonotype was counted only a few times. This chain connects TRBV19 to TRBJ2-3, with D perhaps matching TRBD1 (6 bases). The CDR3 runs 12 residues. V dropped 9 bases and J dropped 6 bases, with 13 bases sitting between them. Looked up from germline, CDR1 is LNHDA and CDR2 is SQIVND (reference sequence). This CDR3 reads CASTGLGDTQYF. The CDR3 nucleotides are TGTGCCAGCACAGGGTTAGGCGATACGCAGTATTTT. Looking up the rest from reference TRBV19 and TRBJ2-3 gives the full variable domain: DGGITQSPKYLFRKEGQNVTLSCEQNLNHDAMYWYRQDPGQGLRLIYYSQIVNDFQKGDIAEGYSVSREKKESFPLTVTSAQKNPTAFYLCASTGLGDTQYFGPGTRLTVL.

The count of this clonotype is one. The chain is built from TRBV28 and TRBJ2-1; D uncertain. Trimming stripped 3 bases from V and 4 bases from J, with 13 bases between. The germline V gene has CDR1 MDHEN and CDR2 SYDVKM. CDR3 length: 15 amino acids. DNA of the CDR3: TGTGCCAGCAGTTTCAGAGGTGCAGGTTACAATGAGCAGTTCTTC. Protein: CASSFRGAGYNEQFF.

This clonotype was seen a few times. This chain connects TRBV5-8 to TRBJ2-1; D may match TRBD1 or TRBD2 (5 bases each). V was shortened by 4 bases and J by 2 bases, with 16 bases between the two germline ends. The CDR3 runs 16 residues. Looked up from germline, CDR1 is SGHTS and CDR2 is YDEGEE. CDR3 residues: CASSAGTGIPYNEQFF. The CDR3 nucleotides are TGTGCCAGCAGCGCCGGGACCGGGATCCCCTACAATGAGCAGTTCTTC.

Regarding this clonotype: A single base separates this from a much larger clone, so it may be a read error. The chain employs TRBV3-1 and TRBJ2-7; D gene uncertain. The V end was cut by 11 bases, the J end by 7 bases, with 12 bases between. The CDR3 sequence is 10 residues long. Germline CDR1 reads LGHDT; CDR2 reads YNNKEL (reference sequence). The CDR3 spells CALGWDEQYF. CDR3 DNA: TGTGCCCTTGGCTGGGATGAGCAGTACTTC.

This clonotype came up many times. The CDR3 loop is CASSTGQGDEQYF. As DNA, the CDR3 is TGTGCCAGCAGTACCGGACAGGGAGACGAGCAGTACTTC. The V and J genes are TRBV11-2 and TRBJ2-7; 8 nucleotides match TRBD1. CDR1 is SGHAT and CDR2 is FQNNGV in the germline V gene. The CDR3 loop spans 13 amino acids. The trim removed 6 bases at V and 5 bases at J, leaving 6 bases unmatched.

This clonotype was recorded at least ten times. The chain carries TRBV5-1 and TRBJ2-5; TRBD2 matches at 8 bases. Unmatched junction bases numbered 18, after V lost 0 bases and J lost 5 bases. Looked up from germline, CDR1 is SGHRS and CDR2 is YFSETQ. This CDR3 has 19 amino acids. The CDR3 sequence is CASSLEERGSLRGIETQYF. In DNA, the CDR3 is TGCGCCAGCAGCTTGGAGGAGCGGGGGAGCCTCAGGGGTATTGAGACCCAGTACTTC. The variable domain in full, completed from reference TRBV5-1 and TRBJ2-5, reads KAGVTQTPRYLIKTRGQQVTLSCSPISGHRSVSWYQQTPGQGLQFLFEYFSETQRNKGNFPGRFSGRQFSNSRSEMNVSTLELGDSALYLCASSLEERGSLRGIETQYFGPGTRLLVL.

This clonotype has a count of ten or more. As DNA, the CDR3 is TGTGCCAGCAGCTCAGAACCTATGAACACTGAAGCTTTCTTT. Its translation is CASSSEPMNTEAFF. The chain links TRBV12-3 or TRBV12-4 to TRBJ1-1, with D uncertain. This CDR3 is built from 14 residues. The ends were cut back, 6 bases at V and 0 bases at J, with 11 bases in the middle.

This clonotype has at least ten counts. The chain combines TRBV6-1 with TRBJ2-5; no reliable D call. V was trimmed by 3 bases and J by 7 bases, leaving 15 bases between them. The germline gives CDR1 MNHNS, CDR2 SASEGT. The CDR3 contains 14 residues. In DNA form, the CDR3 reads TGTGCCAGCAGTGATTTCAGGTTACGGTCGACCCAGTACTTC. It specifies CASSDFRLRSTQYF.

This clonotype was observed many times. The gene calls are TRBV28 and TRBJ2-5; weak D call: TRBD1 (6 bases). CDR1 is MDHEN, CDR2 SYDVKM, per germline. Trimming cost V 2 bases and J 4 bases, with 8 bases left between them. The CDR3 sequence is 13 residues long. The CDR3 bases are TGTGCCAGCAGTTTAGGCAGGGGAGAGACCCAGTACTTC. Protein product: CASSLGRGETQYF.

This clonotype was detected ten times or more. The chain recombines TRBV19 with TRBJ1-5; D is uncertain. V lost 7 bases and J lost 6, with 13 bases in between. This CDR3 comprises 13 residues. Germline-derived CDR1 and CDR2 are LNHDA and SQIVND (reference sequence). The CDR3 DNA sequence: TGTGCCAGTAACGAAGTTTGGGGTCAGCCCCAGCATTTT. This codes for CASNEVWGQPQHF.

This clonotype was seen at least ten times. The chain combines TRBV20-1 with TRBJ1-2; maybe TRBD1 (5 bases). Germline V gene sequence: CDR1 DFQATT, CDR2 SNEGSKA (reference sequence). Deletions cut 2 bases from V and 1 base from J, with 14 bases between. The CDR3 extends over 15 amino acids. CDR3 residues: CSARPMATVNYGYTF. In DNA, the CDR3 is TGCAGTGCTAGACCCATGGCGACAGTTAACTATGGCTACACCTTC.

This clonotype appeared many times. CDR3: CASSLARYSPLHF. CDR3 in DNA: TGTGCCAGCAGTTTAGCGCGGTATTCACCCCTCCACTTT. The chain recombines TRBV12-3 or TRBV12-4 with TRBJ1-6; D is undetermined. V lost 0 bases and J 8 bases, leaving 5 bases between the germline ends. The CDR3 contains 13 residues.

The sample holds a few counts of this clonotype. The CDR3 nucleotides read TGCGCCAGCAGCCAAATAGGTGAAAATCAGCCCCAGCATTTT. Amino acid sequence: CASSQIGENQPQHF. J is TRBJ1-5 and V is TRBV4-1; D call uncertain. Deletions cut 2 bases from V and 4 bases from J, with 9 bases between. Germline values: CDR1 MGHRA, CDR2 YSYEKL. The CDR3 spans 14 residues.

J is TRBJ2-3 and V is TRBV20-1, with 8 bases identical to TRBD2. CDR1 and CDR2 from the germline V gene are DFQATT and SNEGSKA (reference sequence). The CDR3 totals 15 residues. V was clipped by 4 bases and J by 2 bases; unmatched bases: 8. CDR3 residues: CSAKEGSGDTDTQYF. CDR3 DNA sequence: TGCAGTGCTAAAGAAGGTAGCGGGGACACAGATACGCAGTATTTT.

This clonotype was counted a few times. The rearrangement links TRBV20-1 to TRBJ2-1, with TRBD2 matching 7 bases. The CDR3 covers 15 residues. The germline V gene has CDR1 DFQATT and CDR2 SNEGSKA (reference sequence). Trimming removed 6 bases from V and 5 bases from J; junction bases left unmatched: 13. CDR3 in amino acids: CSAGGVGVSDNEQFF. The CDR3 coding sequence is TGCAGTGCGGGGGGGGTGGGTGTGAGTGACAATGAGCAGTTCTTC.

This clonotype has a count of ten or more. This sequence joins TRBV6-5 and TRBJ2-4; D remains ambiguous. V lost 2 bases and J lost 2, with 10 bases in between. Per germline, CDR1 MNHEY and CDR2 SVGAGI. The CDR3 consists of 15 residues. The CDR3 spells CASSYTGSSKNIQYF. The CDR3 bases are TGTGCCAGCAGTTACACGGGTTCGTCCAAAAACATTCAGTACTTC.

This clonotype was counted between two and nine times. The chain combines TRBV25-1 with TRBJ2-2, with 7 bases fitting TRBD1. CDR3 length equals 16 residues. Germline lookup yields CDR1 MGHDK and CDR2 SYGVNS. J lost 5 bases, V lost 3 bases, and 9 bases had no gene match. The CDR3 coding sequence is TGTGCCAGCAGTGACCTTACAGGGGATCGTACCGGGGAGCTGTTTTTT. Amino acids: CASSDLTGDRTGELFF.

This clonotype was observed many times. The rearrangement uses TRBV7-2 and TRBJ2-3; possibly TRBD2 for D (6 bases). V was trimmed by 0 bases and J by 3 bases, leaving 13 bases between them. The CDR3 is 16 residues long. The V gene's germline CDR1 is SGHTA and CDR2 FQGNSA. The CDR3 here is CASSLAVIAVTDTQYF. DNA of the CDR3: TGTGCCAGCAGCTTAGCGGTAATAGCGGTAACAGATACGCAGTATTTT.

There are many counts of this clonotype. The chain employs TRBV20-1 and TRBJ2-7, with D perhaps matching TRBD2 (5 bases). CDR3 size: 17 residues. V was trimmed by 1 base and J by 1 base, leaving 20 bases between them. CDR1 and CDR2 from the germline V gene are DFQATT and SNEGSKA (reference sequence). The CDR3 coding sequence is TGCAGTGCTAGAGTTGGTAGGGTCAGGACTTCGTCCTACGAGCAGTACTTC. Translating gives CSARVGRVRTSSYEQYF.

This chain connects TRBV20-1 to TRBJ2-1; maybe TRBD2 (5 bases). The germline V gene encodes CDR1 DFQATT and CDR2 SNEGSKA (reference sequence). CDR3 length equals 13 residues. V was cut by 3 bases and J by 2 bases, with 8 bases left in between. CDR3 sequence reads: CSASGKAYNEQFF. The CDR3 DNA is TGCAGTGCTAGCGGGAAAGCCTACAATGAGCAGTTCTTC.

A note on this clonotype: This clone may be a read error of a much larger clone one base away. This chain links TRBV9 with TRBJ2-7, with D possibly TRBD2 on 5 matching bases. Trimming removed 3 bases from V and 5 bases from J, with 12 bases in between. Germline V gives CDR1 SGDLS, CDR2 YYNGEE. The CDR3 extends over 13 amino acids. DNA for the CDR3: TGTGCCAGCAGCGCACACGACGGGAACGAGCAGTACTTC. Translated: CASSAHDGNEQYF.

The V call is TRBV6-1, the J call TRBJ1-1, with D maybe TRBD1 (5 bases). Germline V gives CDR1 MNHNS, CDR2 SASEGT. This CDR3 is built from 14 residues. The V end lost 5 bases, the J end lost 1 base, and 11 bases lay between the germline ends. The CDR3 is CASSYDRTNTEAFF. CDR3 DNA: TGTGCCAGCAGTTATGACAGAACGAACACTGAAGCTTTCTTT.

This clonotype appeared many times. CDR3 DNA: TGCGCCAGCAGCCAAGATCTGACCGCTAGCTCCTACGAGCAGTACTTC. Encoded protein: CASSQDLTASSYEQYF. The gene calls are TRBV4-1 and TRBJ2-7; no firm D call. The V end lost 0 bases, the J end lost 0 bases, and 12 bases lay between the germline ends. This CDR3 comprises 16 residues. Germline V CDR1 and CDR2: MGHRA, YSYEKL.

Many counts were recorded for this clonotype. The rearrangement links TRBV10-3 to TRBJ2-1, with 8 bases that match TRBD1. This CDR3 region has 14 residues. CDR1 ENHRY and CDR2 SYGVKD come from the germline V gene. The trim removed 3 bases at V and 8 bases at J, leaving 6 bases unmatched. The CDR3 coding sequence is TGTGCCATCAGTGATAGGCAGGGGGCCGATGAGCAGTTCTTC. Protein sequence: CAISDRQGADEQFF.

This clonotype was seen once. A much larger clone is a single base away; this may be a read error. This chain uses TRBV28 with TRBJ2-5, with D hard to call. The CDR3 covers 12 residues. Per the germline V gene, CDR1 is MDHEN and CDR2 is SYDVKM. The CDR3 DNA sequence: TGTGCCAGCAGGGGATTAGAAGAGAGCCAGTACTTC. Amino acids: CASRGLEESQYF.